This T cell receptor (beta chain) was recovered during a study of shared clonotypes between healthy human individuals. The sample holds one count of this clone. Researchers ran the assay at a deep level. The method was immunoSEQ multiplex PCR; TCRdb's version includes in-frame clones alone and lacks a portion of them. Among about 1,500,000 clones, about 96% were seen once, and the ten largest hold roughly 1.2%. The CDR3 has 15 amino acids. The germline V and J ends were trimmed by 5 bases and 0 bases, with 13 bases remaining between them. CDR1 SQVTM and CDR2 ANQGSEA come from the germline V gene. This receptor was obtained from a man aged 30 to 45 in good health. This chain uses TRBV29-1 with TRBJ1-4, with no clear D. Material for sequencing was naive CD4+ T cells sorted from blood. Subset described: CD45RA+ positively selected. This chain's CDR3 is CSVRNSFATNEKLFF. In DNA form, the CDR3 reads TGCAGCGTTAGAAATAGCTTTGCAACTAATGAAAAACTGTTTTTT.